This T cell receptor beta chain is drawn from a study of cytomegalovirus exposure and HLA in healthy donors. Vbeta (60) and Jbeta (13) primers were used in the PCR. The table came from immunoSEQ multiplex PCR; TCRdb's copy has only in-frame clones and leaves some out. Here the sample spans 200,000 to 250,000 clones, around four fifths being singletons. A remark on this clone: Its antigen remains unknown.

Regarding the study as a whole: There were reportedly fewer N-insertions in an Asian-associated ancestry cluster than the roughly 680-donor mean, in a later analysis. Reports showed the classifier diagnosing cytomegalovirus status with high specificity and sensitivity.

V shed 11 bases, J shed 7 bases, and the junction held 13 bases outside the gene matches. The CDR3 is made up of 14 amino acids. Germline assignment: CDR1 SGHTA and CDR2 FQGNSA. This clonotype originated in a woman between 55 and 75 years old in good health and CMV-seropositive. The sample was PBMCs. J is TRBJ2-2 and V is TRBV7-2; 7 positions agree with TRBD1. Here the CDR3 reads CAASGGGSVGELFF. In DNA form, the CDR3 reads TGTGCCGCCTCAGGGGGTGGCTCTGTCGGGGAGCTGTTTTTT. Combining the CDR3 with reference TRBV7-2 and TRBJ2-2 gives the whole variable domain GAGVSQSPSNKVTEKGKDVELRCDPISGHTALYWYRQSLGQGLEFLIYFQGNSAPDKSGLPSDRFSAERTGGSVSTLTIQRTQQEDSAVYLCAASGGGSVGELFFGEGSRLTVL.